The clone carrying this T cell receptor beta chain was counted many times. Its target is not known. The CDR3 loop spans 13 amino acids. V was pared by 2 bases and J by 8 bases, with 12 bases between. A single record per CDR3 protein comes from TCRdb applying MiXCR to the reads. Among 150,000 to 200,000 distinct CDR3 sequences, 8% to 10% were seen once, and the ten largest hold approximately 4.3%. This record comes from a study of T cell repertoires in cytomegalovirus infection. Overall study: Matching HLA type, along with CMV infection, was indicated by public TCR beta signatures.

Overall study findings and caveats: What dominated the ex vivo response were HLA-C-restricted CMV-specific TCR beta clonotypes.

This chain uses TRBV12-3 or TRBV12-4 with TRBJ1-2; possibly TRBD1 for D (5 bases). The receptor was isolated from a human donor in good health (CMV status not recorded). Some clones in this sample may be carry-over from other donors' samples. Source material: PBMCs. The CDR3 here is CASSLRDSWGYTF. In nucleotides, the CDR3 is TGTGCCAGCAGTTTACGGGACTCCTGGGGCTACACCTTC.